This T cell receptor (beta chain) comes out of a study of CD8+ T cells in alopecia areata. This CDR3 is 13 amino acids long. The germline gives CDR1 MGHDK, CDR2 SYGVNS. Trimming took off 2 bases at V and 5 bases at J, with 6 bases between the two ends. Sequencing templates came from extracted RNA that was reverse transcribed into cDNA. TCRdb keeps only in-frame clones here, not all; method: immunoSEQ multiplex PCR. The sample includes under 200,000 clones, roughly two thirds of them seen just once. The treatment was: oral pan-JAK inhibitor, 5-10 mg twice daily. The receptor's source is a human donor with alopecia areata. The specimen was CD4+ T cells sorted from blood, collected at week 4, from a patient treated with tofacitinib. The J gene is TRBJ2-2, the V gene TRBV25-1; D uncertain. The CDR3 loop reads CASSEGVTGELFF. For the CDR3, the DNA is TGTGCCAGCAGTGAAGGGGTTACCGGGGAGCTGTTTTTT.